The T cell receptor (beta chain) described here comes from a study of blood T cell repertoires in COVID-19 (dated by TCRdb to the early 2020s). A note on the overall study: Collaborator samples came from the United States, Italy and Spain and covered acute and convalescent phases of COVID-19. The prospective study material was composed of cDNA or gDNA derived from T cells, B-cell-depleted T cells, or PBMCs. The dataset comprised deeply sampled blood TCRbeta repertoires from subjects exposed to, actively infected with, or recovered from COVID-19. The repertoires were released in a freely available public database meant as a resource for research on the immune response to SARS-CoV-2. The samples were drawn from two sources: the first 160 participants of the ongoing ImmuneRACE study, and about 1,300 subjects contributed by 6 global collaborators. The sample metadata nearly always contained a de-identified subject ID, COVID-19 status, age in years and sex. Where HLA class I and class II types were available, the types were taken from metadata supplied by the sample provider, not from assay-based typing. Overall study outcomes, separate from this receptor: The quantity of clinical and demographic metadata differed by source and by participant and was supplied without curation.

Points on this clone: Which antigen it targets is not known. Base qualities are not at hand, and no much larger clone is one base apart.

The immunoSEQ Assay, a bias-controlled multiplex PCR, was used to amplify TCRbeta CDR3 regions from genomic DNA. The paper's processing steps were these. The number of nucleated cells in each sample was estimated from the amplification of reference gene primers within the assay. To quantify the absolute abundance of each unique TCRbeta CDR3 rearrangement, sequence reads were collapsed and filtered. For each sample, productive Simpson clonality was calculated by taking the square root of Simpson's diversity index across productive rearrangements. The clones in this table, taken by TCRdb from immuneACCESS, are in-frame only. Not every clone is retained; where verified, under half of the shortfall comes from an unresolved V gene, and the cause of the rest is unknown. For V, J and clone size, that table is used; D and trimming come from the DNA. This sample is represented by some 320,000 clones; 70% to 90% of them were singletons. 5.5% to 8.5% of the sample comes from the top ten.

Another Seattle source contributed samples from volunteer blood donors who had recovered from COVID-19. Each collaborating institution followed its own protocols to collect whole blood in K2EDTA tubes. For TCRbeta analysis, collaborators shipped samples in one of three forms: frozen whole blood, isolated PBMCs, or DNA extracted from either of those sample types. This sequence was found in a woman in her twenties or thirties who had recovered from COVID-19. Sequences were obtained from peripheral blood.

For the CDR3, the sequence is CASSPNLIGTQYF. The nucleotide sequence is given as TGTGCCAGCAGCCCAAACCTAATCGGTACGCAGTATTTT. The chain is assembled from TRBV3-1 (or the pseudogene TRBV3-2) and TRBJ2-3, with the D gene call left open. Taken from the germline V gene (reference sequence), the CDR1 and CDR2 loops are LGHDT and YNNKEL. The CDR3 runs 13 residues from the cysteine to the phenylalanine. The CDR3 DNA has 39 bases and is translated from base 1. The V and J ends are trimmed by 4 bases and 8 bases, leaving 13 bases between them.